The 10 T cell receptor beta chains listed next were all sequenced from one sample in a study of control samples from healthy donors and cancer patients. The table came from immunoSEQ multiplex PCR; TCRdb's copy has only in-frame clones and leaves some out. The sample shows 120,000 to 150,000 clones, 93% of them seen only once. Sequencing was carried out using blood. The origin of the receptors is a man aged 18-30 years in good health.

J is TRBJ1-5 and V is TRBV20-1, with a tentative D call TRBD1 (5 bases). Germline CDR1 reads DFQATT; CDR2 reads SNEGSKA (reference sequence). V lost 3 bases and J lost 1, with 7 bases in between. This CDR3 contains 13 residues. The CDR3 DNA is TGCAGTGCTAGTCAGGGCAGCAATCAGCCCCAGCATTTT. Encoded protein: CSASQGSNQPQHF.

The chain combines TRBV20-1 with TRBJ1-6; no firm D call. Germline V gene data show CDR1 as DFQATT and CDR2 as SNEGSKA (reference sequence). The CDR3 is made up of 11 amino acids. V dropped 1 base and J dropped 9 bases, with 4 bases sitting between them. The CDR3 DNA is TGCAGTGCTAGAGCCACTTCACCCCTCCACTTT. Its translation is CSARATSPLHF.

This clone was counted a single time. The J gene is TRBJ2-7, the V gene TRBV19; 7 bases fit TRBD2. V was pared by 3 bases and J by 4 bases, with 3 bases of the junction left unmatched. The CDR3 is 13 residues long. The germline V gene has CDR1 LNHDA and CDR2 SQIVND (reference sequence). Here the CDR3 DNA reads TGTGCCAGTAGTATCATGGGAGGGTACGAGCAGTACTTC. It encodes CASSIMGGYEQYF.

This clone was detected only a few times. The sample holds other DNA sequences that translate to the same CDR3. J is TRBJ1-2 and V is TRBV27; 8 bases agree with TRBD1. The CDR3 is 13 amino acids. V shed 5 bases, J shed 8 bases, and the junction held 7 bases outside the gene matches. In germline, CDR1 is MNHEY, CDR2 SMNVEV (reference sequence). In DNA, the CDR3 is TGTGCCAGCAGTCTGGACAGGGCGGGCGGCTACACCTTC. Its protein is CASSLDRAGGYTF.

The gene calls are TRBV7-8 and TRBJ2-5; the D is unclear. Germline-derived CDR1 and CDR2 are SGHVS and FQNEAQ. This CDR3 has 14 amino acids. The ends were cut back, 5 bases at V and 6 bases at J, with 16 bases in the middle. The CDR3, as DNA: TGTGCCAGCAGCCCATTGACGGAGCGACAGACCCAGTACTTC. Translated: CASSPLTERQTQYF.

The chain uses TRBV7-9 and TRBJ1-5, with no clear D. The germline gives CDR1 SEHNR, CDR2 FQNEAQ (reference sequence). Trimming stripped 4 bases from V and 5 bases from J, with 6 bases between. CDR3 length: 12 residues. The CDR3 spells CASSSWDQPQHF. The DNA for the CDR3 is TGTGCCAGCAGCTCCTGGGATCAGCCCCAGCATTTT.

The V gene is TRBV4-2, the J gene TRBJ1-2; TRBD1 matches 7 bases. Germline CDR1 reads LGHNA; CDR2 reads YNFKEQ. V trimming: 1 base; J trimming: 8 bases; junction bases outside the gene matches: 4. CDR3 length equals 13 residues. The CDR3: CASSQGQGNGYTF. The CDR3 DNA is TGTGCCAGCAGCCAAGGACAGGGTAACGGCTACACCTTC.

This chain connects TRBV6-5 to TRBJ2-2; tentative D call: TRBD1 (5 bases). This CDR3 spans 15 amino acids. Trimming cost V 6 bases and J 4 bases, with 15 bases left between them. Germline V gene lookup returns CDR1 MNHEY and CDR2 SVGAGI. Written as DNA, the CDR3 is TGTGCCAGCAGATTGCTCAGGGAACTCACCGGGGAGCTGTTTTTT. Translation gives CASRLLRELTGELFF.

This chain connects TRBV7-3 to TRBJ1-4; tentative D call: TRBD1 (5 bases). There are 14 residues in the CDR3. Germline V gene sequence: CDR1 SGHTA, CDR2 FQGTGA. The V end was cut by 2 bases, the J end by 10 bases, with 14 bases between. CDR3 sequence: CASSLSGGDGKLFF. Here the CDR3 DNA reads TGTGCCAGCAGCTTATCCGGGGGAGACGGAAAACTGTTTTTT.

The V and J genes are TRBV2 and TRBJ2-1, with D possibly TRBD2 on 5 matching bases. CDR3 length: 14 residues. The V end lost 11 bases, the J end lost 0 bases, and 14 bases lay between the germline ends. Germline CDR1 and CDR2: SNHLY and FYNNEI. The CDR3 DNA follows: TGTGCCGGGCCCTTAGGGAGCTCCTACAATGAGCAGTTCTTC. It codes for CAGPLGSSYNEQFF.